The present T cell receptor (beta chain) was sequenced within a study of blood T cell repertoires in COVID-19. V gave up 3 bases and J gave up 7 bases; unmatched junction bases: 8. The CDR3 is 15 residues long. CDR1 and CDR2 from the germline V gene are SGDLS and YYNGEE. In the authors' methods: Nucleated cell number was recorded as an estimate derived from reference gene primer amplification. This table comes from immunoSEQ multiplex PCR, and its TCRdb copy is limited to in-frame clones, with some not included. The V and J calls and clone size were taken over from that table, and D and trimming were inferred from the DNA. The table records over 150,000 clones, about 89% of them present only once.

The material sequenced was peripheral blood. This receptor was taken from a man aged 18 to 29 who had recovered from COVID-19. The rearrangement joins TRBV9 to TRBJ1-5, with 9 bases matching TRBD1. This CDR3 is CASSAGQGWGQPQHF. CDR3 DNA sequence: TGTGCCAGCAGCGCGGGACAGGGCTGGGGGCAGCCCCAGCATTTT.